Presented here are 14 T cell receptor beta chains from one specimen sequenced in a study of human T cells and chemical hapten exposure. Time point specified: patch test 2, 6 weeks after DPC sensitization. The sample's treatment: therapeutic diphenylcyclopropenone sensitization with weekly scalp DPC. TCRdb passed the RACE reads through MiXCR, listing each CDR3 protein once. The sample shows 85,000 or so distinct CDR3 sequences, 11% of them seen only once. Sequencing used whole blood, obtained in connection with sensitization to the hapten diphenylcyclopropenone (DPC). The source is a man younger than 35 with alopecia areata. Some clones in this sample may be carry-over from other donors' samples.

This clonotype was picked up a small number of times. The chain joins TRBV7-6 to TRBJ2-5; possibly TRBD1 for D (5 bases). Germline V gives CDR1 SGHVS, CDR2 FNYEAQ. The CDR3 length is 17 residues. V was shortened by 1 base and J by 7 bases, with 22 bases between the two germline ends. CDR3 sequence: CASSLGYQGQGFRTQYF. CDR3 in DNA: TGTGCCAGCAGCTTAGGGTATCAGGGTCAGGGCTTTCGGACCCAGTACTTC.

Ten or more counts support this clonotype. The rearrangement uses TRBV11-2 and TRBJ2-2; possible D gene TRBD1, 5 bases. The CDR3 totals 13 residues. V lost 5 bases to trimming and J lost 4 bases, with 8 bases between them. CDR1 is SGHAT, CDR2 FQNNGV, per germline. The CDR3 DNA sequence: TGTGCCAGCAGCGCGACAGCCACCGGGGAGCTGTTTTTT. Its protein product is CASSATATGELFF.

This clonotype was counted ten times or more. The chain links TRBV6-2 or TRBV6-3 to TRBJ2-5; 8 bases align to TRBD1. Germline CDR1 and CDR2: MNHEY and SVGEGT. V lost 4 bases to trimming and J lost 7 bases; unmatched junction nucleotides: 11. The CDR3 runs to 15 residues. CDR3 sequence (DNA): TGTGCCAGCAGTTCGGCAGGGGGCGCGGACGGGACCCAGTACTTC. Amino acid sequence: CASSSAGGADGTQYF.

This sequence joins TRBV7-7 and TRBJ2-7; 7 bases align to TRBD1. The CDR3 loop spans 15 amino acids. The germline V gene has CDR1 SSHAT and CDR2 FNYEAQ (reference sequence). Here the CDR3 DNA reads TGTGCCAGCAGGTTAGATCGGACAGGTTCCTACGAGCAGTACGTC. This translates into CASRLDRTGSYEQYV.

This clonotype has more than one count but fewer than ten. The chain is built from TRBV27 and TRBJ1-1; D perhaps matches TRBD1 (6 bases). Germline V gene sequence: CDR1 MNHEY, CDR2 SMNVEV (reference sequence). The CDR3 covers 15 residues. V lost 3 bases, J lost 1 base, and 12 bases lay in between. The CDR3 DNA sequence: TGTGCCAGCAGTTTGGGGGCCACTACGAACACTGAAGCTTTCTTT. Encoded protein: CASSLGATTNTEAFF.

This clonotype has only a few counts. The rearrangement uses TRBV27 and TRBJ1-5, with a tentative D call TRBD1 (6 bases). CDR3 size: 15 residues. Germline CDR1 is MNHEY and CDR2 is SMNVEV (reference sequence). Trimming stripped 2 bases from V and 7 bases from J, with 15 bases between. This chain's CDR3 is CASSLRQGSGQPQHF. CDR3 coding DNA: TGTGCCAGCAGTTTACGGCAGGGGAGCGGGCAGCCCCAGCATTTT.

In its sample, this clonotype was seen many times. The rearrangement joins TRBV6-5 to TRBJ2-2; perhaps TRBD1 as D (5 bases). V dropped 8 bases and J dropped 1 base, with 11 bases sitting between them. The CDR3 consists of 14 residues. The V gene's germline CDR1 is MNHEY and CDR2 SVGAGI. The CDR3 sequence: CASSDKKNTGELFF. The CDR3, as DNA: TGTGCCAGCTCGGACAAAAAGAACACCGGGGAGCTGTTTTTT.

The rearrangement uses TRBV11-2 and TRBJ1-1, with D tentatively TRBD1 (6 bases). Germline V CDR1 and CDR2: SGHAT, FQNNGV. The CDR3 is 17 residues long. The germline V and J ends were trimmed by 5 bases and 0 bases, with 19 bases remaining between them. The CDR3 region has the DNA TGTGCCAGCAGCCCCAGGAGACAGGCCTTAATGAACACTGAAGCTTTCTTT. The encoded protein is CASSPRRQALMNTEAFF.

The gene calls are TRBV6-6 and TRBJ1-2; the match to TRBD1 covers 7 bases. The ends lost 6 bases at V and 8 bases at J; junction bases unmatched: 9. The V gene's germline CDR1 is MNHNY and CDR2 SVGAGI (reference sequence). The CDR3 contains 13 residues. In DNA, the CDR3 is TGTGCCAGCAGGGGGGATAGACAGGGCGGCTACACCTTC. Amino acids: CASRGDRQGGYTF.

In its sample, this clonotype was seen a few times. The chain combines TRBV11-1 with TRBJ1-6; 8 nucleotides align to TRBD1. Germline CDR1 and CDR2: SGHAT and FQDESV (reference sequence). The V and J ends lost 5 bases and 4 bases, in that order; junction bases with no gene match: 10. This CDR3 has 17 amino acids. The CDR3 DNA follows: TGTGCCAGCAGCCTACGACAGGGGATGCAATATAATTCACCCCTCCACTTT. This translates into CASSLRQGMQYNSPLHF.

This clonotype has at least ten counts. This chain connects TRBV6-6 to TRBJ1-6, with 8 bases aligning to TRBD1. In germline, CDR1 is MNHNY, CDR2 SVGAGI (reference sequence). The J segment lost 2 bases and the V segment lost 5 bases, leaving 8 bases of the junction unmatched. This CDR3 comprises 17 residues. Written as DNA, the CDR3 is TGTGCCAGCAGTCCACGACAGGGGATCACCTATAATTCACCCCTCCACTTT. This encodes CASSPRQGITYNSPLHF.

This clonotype was observed many times. The chain has TRBV10-3 and TRBJ1-4; 12 nucleotides align to TRBD1. V lost 6 bases to trimming and J lost 1 base; unmatched junction nucleotides: 6. The CDR3 has 17 residues. Germline V gene sequence: CDR1 ENHRY, CDR2 SYGVKD. The CDR3 bases are TGTGCCATCAGCCTCGGGACAGGGGGCAGAACTAATGAAAAACTGTTTTTT. Its translation is CAISLGTGGRTNEKLFF.

The chain is built from TRBV6-6 and TRBJ2-2; the match to TRBD1 covers 9 bases. The length of the CDR3 is 17 residues. The ends lost 4 bases at V and 7 bases at J; junction bases unmatched: 13. CDR1 is MNHNY and CDR2 is SVGAGI in the germline V gene (reference sequence). CDR3 protein: CASSFPSLNRGHGELFF. The CDR3 nucleotides are TGTGCCAGCAGTTTCCCGAGCCTAAACAGGGGGCACGGGGAGCTGTTTTTT.

This clonotype was picked up many times. The rearrangement joins TRBV7-2 to TRBJ1-3, with 8 bases aligning to TRBD1. This CDR3 comprises 15 residues. The germline V gene has CDR1 SGHTA and CDR2 FQGNSA. Trimming removed 5 bases from V and 0 bases from J; junction bases left unmatched: 3. In DNA form, the CDR3 reads TGTGCCAGCAGCATGACAGGGGCCTCTGGAAACACCATATATTTT. This encodes CASSMTGASGNTIYF.